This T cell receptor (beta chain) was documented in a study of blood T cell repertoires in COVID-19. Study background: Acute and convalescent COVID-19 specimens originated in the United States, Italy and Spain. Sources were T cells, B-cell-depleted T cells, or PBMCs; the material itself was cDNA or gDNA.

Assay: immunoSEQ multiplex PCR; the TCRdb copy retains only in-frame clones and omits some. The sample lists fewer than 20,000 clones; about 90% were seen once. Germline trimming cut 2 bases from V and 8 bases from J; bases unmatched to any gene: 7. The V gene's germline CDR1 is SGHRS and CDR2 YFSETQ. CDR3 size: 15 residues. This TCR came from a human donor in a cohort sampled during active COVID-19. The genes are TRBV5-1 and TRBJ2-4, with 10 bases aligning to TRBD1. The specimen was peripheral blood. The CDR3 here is CASSFTNGQGDIQYF. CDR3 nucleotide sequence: TGCGCCAGCAGCTTCACTAACGGACAGGGGGACATTCAGTACTTC.